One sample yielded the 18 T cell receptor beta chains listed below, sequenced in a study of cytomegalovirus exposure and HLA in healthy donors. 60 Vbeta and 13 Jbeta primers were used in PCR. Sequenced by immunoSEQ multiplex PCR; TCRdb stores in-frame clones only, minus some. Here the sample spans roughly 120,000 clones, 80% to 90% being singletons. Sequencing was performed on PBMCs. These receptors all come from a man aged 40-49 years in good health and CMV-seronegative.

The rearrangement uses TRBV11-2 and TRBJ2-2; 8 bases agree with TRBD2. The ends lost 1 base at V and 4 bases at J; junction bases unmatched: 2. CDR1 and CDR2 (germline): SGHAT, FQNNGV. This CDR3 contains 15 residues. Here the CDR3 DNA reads TGTGCCAGCAGCTTAGCGGGAGGGCCCACCGGGGAGCTGTTTTTT. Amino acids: CASSLAGGPTGELFF.

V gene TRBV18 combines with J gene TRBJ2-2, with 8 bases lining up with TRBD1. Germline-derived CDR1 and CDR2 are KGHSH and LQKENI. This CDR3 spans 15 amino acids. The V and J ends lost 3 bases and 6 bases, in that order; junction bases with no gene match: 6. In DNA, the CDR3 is TGTGCCAGCTCACCTTCAGGGGGCCGGGCCGGGGAGCTGTTTTTT. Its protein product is CASSPSGGRAGELFF.

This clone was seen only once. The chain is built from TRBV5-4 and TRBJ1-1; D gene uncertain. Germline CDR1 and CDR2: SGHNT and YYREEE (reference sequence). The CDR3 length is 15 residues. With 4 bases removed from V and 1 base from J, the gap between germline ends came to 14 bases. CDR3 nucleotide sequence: TGTGCCAGCAGCGACGTGGGCGGGAAGAACACTGAAGCTTTCTTT. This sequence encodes CASSDVGGKNTEAFF. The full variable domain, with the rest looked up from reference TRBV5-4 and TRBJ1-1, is ETGVTQSPTHLIKTRGQQVTLRCSSQSGHNTVSWYQQALGQGPQFIFQYYREEENGRGNFPPRFSGLQFPNYSSELNVNALELDDSALYLCASSDVGGKNTEAFFGQGTRLTVV.

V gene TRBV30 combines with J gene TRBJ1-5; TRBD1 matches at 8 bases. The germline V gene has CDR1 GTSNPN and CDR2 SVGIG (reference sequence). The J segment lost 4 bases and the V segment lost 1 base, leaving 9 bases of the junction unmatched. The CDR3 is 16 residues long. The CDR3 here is CAWSDSRTGLNQPQHF. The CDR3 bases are TGTGCCTGGAGTGATTCCCGGACAGGGCTTAATCAGCCCCAGCATTTT.

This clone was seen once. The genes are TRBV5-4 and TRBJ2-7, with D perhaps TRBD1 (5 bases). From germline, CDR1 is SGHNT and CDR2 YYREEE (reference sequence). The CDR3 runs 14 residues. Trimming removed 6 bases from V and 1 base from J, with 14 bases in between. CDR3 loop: CASKGPLPSYEQYF. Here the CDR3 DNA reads TGTGCCAGCAAGGGGCCCCTTCCTTCCTACGAGCAGTACTTC.

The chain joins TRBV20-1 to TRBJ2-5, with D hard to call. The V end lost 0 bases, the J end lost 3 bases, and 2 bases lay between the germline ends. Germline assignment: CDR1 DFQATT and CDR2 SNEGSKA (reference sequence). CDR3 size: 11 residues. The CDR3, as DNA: TGCAGTGCTAGAGATAAAGAGACCCAGTACTTC. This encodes CSARDKETQYF.

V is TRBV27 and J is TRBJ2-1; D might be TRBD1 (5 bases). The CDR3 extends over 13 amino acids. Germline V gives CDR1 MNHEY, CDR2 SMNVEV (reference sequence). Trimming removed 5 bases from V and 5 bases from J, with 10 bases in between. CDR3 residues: CASSQGNDNEQFF. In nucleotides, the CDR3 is TGTGCCAGCAGTCAGGGAAACGACAATGAGCAGTTCTTC.

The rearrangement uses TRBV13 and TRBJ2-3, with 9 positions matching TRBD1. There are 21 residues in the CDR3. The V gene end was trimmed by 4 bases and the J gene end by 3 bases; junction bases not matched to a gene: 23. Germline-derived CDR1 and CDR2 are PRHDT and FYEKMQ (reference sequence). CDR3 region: CASSSSRGQGTLARETDTQYF. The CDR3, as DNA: TGTGCCAGCAGCTCCAGTCGGGGACAGGGCACCCTTGCGAGGGAGACAGATACGCAGTATTTT. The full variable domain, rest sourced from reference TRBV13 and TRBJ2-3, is AAGVIQSPRHLIKEKRETATLKCYPIPRHDTVYWYQQGPGQDPQFLISFYEKMQSDKGSIPDRFSAQQFSDYHSELNMSSLELGDSALYFCASSSSRGQGTLARETDTQYFGPGTRLTVL.

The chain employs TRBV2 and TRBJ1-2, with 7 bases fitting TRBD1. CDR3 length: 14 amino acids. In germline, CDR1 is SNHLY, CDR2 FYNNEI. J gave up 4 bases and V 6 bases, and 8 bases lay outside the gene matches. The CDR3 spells CASSLRQGRYGYTF. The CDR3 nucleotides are TGTGCCAGCAGCCTGAGACAGGGACGCTATGGCTACACCTTC. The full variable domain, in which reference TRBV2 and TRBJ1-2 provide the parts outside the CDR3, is EPEVTQTPSHQVTQMGQEVILRCVPISNHLYFYWYRQILGQKVEFLVSFYNNEISEKSEIFDDQFSVERPDGSNFTLKIRSTKLEDSAMYFCASSLRQGRYGYTFGSGTRLTVV.

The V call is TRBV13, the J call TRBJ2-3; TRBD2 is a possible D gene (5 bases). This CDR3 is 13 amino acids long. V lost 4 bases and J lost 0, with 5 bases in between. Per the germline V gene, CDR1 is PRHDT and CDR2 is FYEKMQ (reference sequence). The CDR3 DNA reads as TGTGCCAGCAGCTGGACTAGCACAGATACGCAGTATTTT. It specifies CASSWTSTDTQYF.

CDR3: CASSQGLAGIYEQYF. The CDR3 DNA reads as TGCGCCAGCAGCCAAGGGTTAGCGGGAATATACGAGCAGTACTTC. This chain links TRBV4-1 with TRBJ2-5, with 8 bases that match TRBD2. The end of the DNA is better explained by TRBJ2-7, so the J call may be wrong. This CDR3 is 15 amino acids long. CDR1 and CDR2 (germline): MGHRA, YSYEKL.

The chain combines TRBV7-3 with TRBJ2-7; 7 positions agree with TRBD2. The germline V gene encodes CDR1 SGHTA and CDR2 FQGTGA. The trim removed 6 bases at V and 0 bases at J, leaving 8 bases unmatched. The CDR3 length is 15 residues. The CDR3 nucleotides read TGTGCCAGCAGTCCGAGCGGGATGAGCTCCTACGAGCAGTACTTC. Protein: CASSPSGMSSYEQYF.

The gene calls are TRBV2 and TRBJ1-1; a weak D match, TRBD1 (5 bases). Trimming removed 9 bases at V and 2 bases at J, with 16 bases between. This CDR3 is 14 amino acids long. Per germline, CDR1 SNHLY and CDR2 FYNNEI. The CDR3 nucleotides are TGTGCCAGTGGGGGGATTTATGCTAACACTGAAGCTTTCTTT. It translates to CASGGIYANTEAFF.

CDR3 in DNA: TGTGCGTCACAGGTTACTAGCGGGATGATCGAGCAGTACTTC. Its protein product is CASQVTSGMIEQYF. The rearrangement uses TRBV10-3 and TRBJ2-7; 10 bases map to TRBD2. CDR1 and CDR2 (germline): ENHRY, SYGVKD. The CDR3 length is 14 residues.

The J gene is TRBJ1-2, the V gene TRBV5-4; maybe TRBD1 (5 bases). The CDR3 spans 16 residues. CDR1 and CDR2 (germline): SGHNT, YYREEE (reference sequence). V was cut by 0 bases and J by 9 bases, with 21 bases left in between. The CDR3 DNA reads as TGTGCCAGCAGCTTGGGTGGTTACGGGGGGAGTGGGAGCTACACCTTC. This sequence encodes CASSLGGYGGSGSYTF.

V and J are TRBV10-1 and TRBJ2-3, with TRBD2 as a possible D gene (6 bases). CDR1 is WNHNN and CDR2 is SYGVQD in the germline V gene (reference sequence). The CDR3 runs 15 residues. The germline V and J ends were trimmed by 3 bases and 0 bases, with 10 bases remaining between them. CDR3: CASSDSGGSTDTQYF. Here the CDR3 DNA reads TGCGCCAGCAGTGACTCCGGGGGTAGCACAGATACGCAGTATTTT.

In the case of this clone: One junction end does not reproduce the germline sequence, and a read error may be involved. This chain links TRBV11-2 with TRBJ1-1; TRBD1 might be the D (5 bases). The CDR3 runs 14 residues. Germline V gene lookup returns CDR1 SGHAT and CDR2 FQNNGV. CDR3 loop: CASSLVGRATEAFF. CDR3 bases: TGTGCCAGCAGCTTAGTGGGCAGGGCCACTGAAGCTTTTTTT.

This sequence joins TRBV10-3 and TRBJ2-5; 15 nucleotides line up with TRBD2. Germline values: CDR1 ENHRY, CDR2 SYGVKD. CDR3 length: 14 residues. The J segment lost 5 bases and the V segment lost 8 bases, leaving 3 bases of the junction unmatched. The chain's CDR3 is CAIGLAGGWETQYF. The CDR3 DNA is TGTGCCATCGGACTAGCGGGAGGGTGGGAGACCCAGTACTTC.